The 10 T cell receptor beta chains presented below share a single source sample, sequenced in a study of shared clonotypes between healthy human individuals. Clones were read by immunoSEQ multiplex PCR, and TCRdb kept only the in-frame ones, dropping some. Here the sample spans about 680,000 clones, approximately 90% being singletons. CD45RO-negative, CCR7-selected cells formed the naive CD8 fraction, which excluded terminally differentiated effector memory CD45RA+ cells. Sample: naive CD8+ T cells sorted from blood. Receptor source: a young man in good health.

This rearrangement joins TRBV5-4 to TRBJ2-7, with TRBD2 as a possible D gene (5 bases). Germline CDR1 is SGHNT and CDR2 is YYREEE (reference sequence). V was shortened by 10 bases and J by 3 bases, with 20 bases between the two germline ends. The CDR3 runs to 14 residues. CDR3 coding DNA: TGTGCCTTCTATTCCCCCGGGGTATACTACGAGCAGTACTTC. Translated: CAFYSPGVYYEQYF.

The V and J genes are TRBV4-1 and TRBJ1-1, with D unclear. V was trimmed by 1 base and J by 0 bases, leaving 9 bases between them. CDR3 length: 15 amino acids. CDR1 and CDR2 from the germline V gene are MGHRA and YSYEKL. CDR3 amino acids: CASSQAPALNTEAFF. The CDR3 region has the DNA TGCGCCAGCAGCCAAGCCCCAGCACTGAACACTGAAGCTTTCTTT.

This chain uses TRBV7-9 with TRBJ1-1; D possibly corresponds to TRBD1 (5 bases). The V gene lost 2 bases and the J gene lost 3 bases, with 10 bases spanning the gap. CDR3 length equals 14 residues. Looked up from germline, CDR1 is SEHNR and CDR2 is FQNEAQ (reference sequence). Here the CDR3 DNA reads TGTGCCAGCAGCTTAAAAGTGGGACACACTGAAGCTTTCTTT. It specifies CASSLKVGHTEAFF. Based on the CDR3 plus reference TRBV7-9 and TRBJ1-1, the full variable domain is DTGVSQNPRHKITKRGQNVTFRCDPISEHNRLYWYRQTLGQGPEFLTYFQNEAQLEKSRLLSDRFSAERPKGSFSTLEIQRTEQGDSAMYLCASSLKVGHTEAFFGQGTRLTVV.

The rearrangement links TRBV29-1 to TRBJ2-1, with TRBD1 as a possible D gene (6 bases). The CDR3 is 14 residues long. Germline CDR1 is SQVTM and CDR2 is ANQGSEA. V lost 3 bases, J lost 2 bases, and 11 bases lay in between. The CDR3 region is CSVEGTLTYNEQFF. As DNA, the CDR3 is TGCAGCGTTGAGGGGACACTAACCTACAATGAGCAGTTCTTC.

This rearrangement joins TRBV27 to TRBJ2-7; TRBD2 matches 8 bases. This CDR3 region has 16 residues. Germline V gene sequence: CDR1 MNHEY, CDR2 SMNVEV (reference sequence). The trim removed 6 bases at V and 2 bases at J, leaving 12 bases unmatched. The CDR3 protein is CASSPTGGYQTYEQYF. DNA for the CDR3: TGTGCCAGCAGCCCGACGGGGGGGTACCAAACCTACGAGCAGTACTTC.

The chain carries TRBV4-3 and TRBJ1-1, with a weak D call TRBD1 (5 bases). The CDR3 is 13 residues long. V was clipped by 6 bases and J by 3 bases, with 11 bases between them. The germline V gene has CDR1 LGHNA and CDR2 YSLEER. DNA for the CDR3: TGCGCCAGCAGATACGGGGACGACACTGAAGCTTTCTTT. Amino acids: CASRYGDDTEAFF.

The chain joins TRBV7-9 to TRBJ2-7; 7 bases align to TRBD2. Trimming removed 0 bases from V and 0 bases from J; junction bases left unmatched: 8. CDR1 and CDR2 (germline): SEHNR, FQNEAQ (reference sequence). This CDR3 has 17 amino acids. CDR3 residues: CASSLARGSSSSYEQYF. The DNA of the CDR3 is TGTGCCAGCAGCTTAGCGCGGGGGAGTTCGAGCTCCTACGAGCAGTACTTC.

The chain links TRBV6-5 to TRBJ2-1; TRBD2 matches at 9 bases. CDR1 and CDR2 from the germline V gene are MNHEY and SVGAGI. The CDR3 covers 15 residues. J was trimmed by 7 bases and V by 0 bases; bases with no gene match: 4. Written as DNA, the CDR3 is TGTGCCAGCAGTTACTCTAGCGGGAGTGGGAATGAGCAGTTCTTC. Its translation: CASSYSSGSGNEQFF.

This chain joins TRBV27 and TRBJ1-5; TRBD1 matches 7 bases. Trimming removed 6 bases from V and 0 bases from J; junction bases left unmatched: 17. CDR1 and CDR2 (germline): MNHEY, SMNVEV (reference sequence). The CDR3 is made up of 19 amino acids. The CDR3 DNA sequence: TGTGCCAGCAGCCCCCATAGGACAGGACTGGTTGGTAGCAATCAGCCCCAGCATTTT. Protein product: CASSPHRTGLVGSNQPQHF.

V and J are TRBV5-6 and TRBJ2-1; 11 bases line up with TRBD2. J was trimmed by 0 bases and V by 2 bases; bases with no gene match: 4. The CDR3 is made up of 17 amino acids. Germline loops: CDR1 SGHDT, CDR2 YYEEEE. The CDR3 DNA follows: TGTGCCAGCAGCTTAGGGACTAGCGGCAGCTCCTACAATGAGCAGTTCTTC. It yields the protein CASSLGTSGSSYNEQFF. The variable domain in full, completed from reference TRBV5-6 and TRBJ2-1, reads DAGVTQSPTHLIKTRGQQVTLRCSPKSGHDTVSWYQQALGQGPQFIFQYYEEEERQRGNFPDRFSGHQFPNYSSELNVNALLLGDSALYLCASSLGTSGSSYNEQFFGPGTRLTVL.